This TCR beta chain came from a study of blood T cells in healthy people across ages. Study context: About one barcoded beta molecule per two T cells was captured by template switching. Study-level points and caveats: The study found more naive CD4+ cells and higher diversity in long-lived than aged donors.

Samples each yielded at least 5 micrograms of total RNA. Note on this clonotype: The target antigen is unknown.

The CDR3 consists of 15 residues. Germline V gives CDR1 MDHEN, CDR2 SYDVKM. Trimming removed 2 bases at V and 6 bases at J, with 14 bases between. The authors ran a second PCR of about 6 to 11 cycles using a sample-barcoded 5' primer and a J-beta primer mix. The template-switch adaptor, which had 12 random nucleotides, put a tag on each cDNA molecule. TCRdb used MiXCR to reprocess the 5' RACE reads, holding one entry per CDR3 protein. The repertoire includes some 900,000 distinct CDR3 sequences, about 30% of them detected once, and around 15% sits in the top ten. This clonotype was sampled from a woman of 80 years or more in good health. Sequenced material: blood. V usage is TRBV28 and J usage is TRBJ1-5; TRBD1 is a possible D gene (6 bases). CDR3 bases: TGTGCCAGCAGTTTACCGGGGGCCGTGGGTCAGCCCCAGCATTTT. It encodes CASSLPGAVGQPQHF.